The following is a T cell receptor (beta chain) sequence with its context. The data are from a study of blood T cells in healthy people across ages. Germline V gene sequence: CDR1 DFQATT, CDR2 SNEGSKA (reference sequence). V was clipped by 6 bases and J by 6 bases; unmatched bases: 10. The CDR3 is made up of 14 amino acids. Sample-barcoded 5' priming and a J-beta primer mix drove a second PCR of about 6 to 12 cycles. TCRdb re-analysed the 5' RACE reads in MiXCR, keeping a single row per CDR3 protein. Here the sample spans 980,000 or so distinct CDR3 sequences, roughly 43% being singletons. The chain uses TRBV20-1 and TRBJ2-3; TRBD1 matches at 9 bases. The sequenced material came from blood. This TCR was recovered from a man aged 25-45 years in good health. The CDR3 sequence is CSAEPGQGSDTQYF. CDR3 sequence (DNA): TGCAGTGCGGAACCGGGACAGGGCTCCGATACGCAGTATTTT.